This TCR beta chain was found in a study of blood T cell repertoires in COVID-19 (dated by TCRdb to 2020 to 2022). Background on the whole study: Samples covering the acute and convalescent phases of COVID-19 were provided by collaborators in the United States, Italy and Spain. The sample metadata nearly always contained a de-identified subject ID, COVID-19 status, age in years and sex. HLA class I and class II types, where available, came from metadata supplied by the sample provider rather than from assay-based typing. The samples were drawn from the first 160 participants of the ongoing ImmuneRACE study and from 950 to 1,500 subjects provided by 6 global collaborators. The prospective study material was composed of cDNA or gDNA derived from T cells, B-cell-depleted T cells, or PBMCs. The repertoires were made available in a free public database intended to serve as a resource for research on the immune response to SARS-CoV-2. Subjects who had been exposed to COVID-19, were actively infected with it, or had recovered from it provided the deeply sampled blood TCRbeta repertoires that made up the dataset. Results and caveats for the whole study, not just this receptor: The amount of clinical and demographic metadata varied by source and participant and was provided uncurated.

The immunoSEQ Assay, a bias-controlled multiplex PCR, was used to amplify TCRbeta CDR3 regions from genomic DNA. In the source study's methods: The number of nucleated cells in each sample was estimated from the amplification of reference gene primers within the assay. To quantify the absolute abundance of each unique TCRbeta CDR3 rearrangement, sequence reads were collapsed and filtered. For each sample, productive Simpson clonality was calculated by taking the square root of Simpson's diversity index across productive rearrangements. The immuneACCESS repertoire file appears here via TCRdb, limited to in-frame rearrangements. These files lack a portion of the clones; in checked studies, under half of the deficit traces to unresolved V genes, and the cause of the others is not known. V, J and clone size reflect that table, while D and trimming were determined from the DNA. For this sample there are some 200,000 clones; 88% appear just once. The biggest ten clones account for around 1.5% of the sample.

Trimming takes 5 bases from V and 1 base from J, and the germline ends sit 6 bases apart. CDR1 and CDR2, per the germline V gene, are KGHDR and SFDVKD. Taken from cysteine to phenylalanine, the CDR3 has 13 residues. Kept here is only the CDR3 DNA, which spans 39 bases and is read in frame from base 1. The collaborating institutions used their own protocols to collect whole blood in K2EDTA tubes. Collaborator samples were shipped for TCRbeta analysis as frozen whole blood, isolated PBMCs, or DNA extracted from either sample type. With regard to this clone: Its antigen target is currently unknown. Base quality data are lacking; no much larger clone is found one base away.

This sequence originates from a man aged 18 to 29 with active or convalescent COVID-19. Sequencing input: peripheral blood. This sequence uses TRBV24-1 and TRBJ2-3, with the D gene too uncertain to name. For the CDR3, the sequence is CATSGPRTDTQYF. The DNA is as follows: TGTGCCACCAGTGGGCCACGCACAGATACGCAGTATTTT.